The 24 T cell receptor beta chains in this list originate from one sample, sequenced in a study of radiotherapy plus CTLA-4 blockade in lung cancer. Profiled with immunoSEQ multiplex PCR; TCRdb holds only in-frame clones, not every one. The table has tens of thousands of clones, 80% to 90% seen once. Material: peripheral blood, obtained from a patient treated with radiotherapy plus ipilimumab. Every receptor here comes from a human donor with non-small cell lung cancer who had stable disease on radiotherapy plus ipilimumab.

This clone showed up just a few times. The CDR3 loop is CSVEVPTNYGYTF. The CDR3 coding sequence is TGCAGCGTTGAAGTTCCAACTAACTATGGCTACACCTTC. This chain links TRBV29-1 with TRBJ1-2; no firm D call. The CDR3 runs 13 residues. V lost 1 base and J 0 bases, leaving 6 bases between the germline ends. CDR1 and CDR2 from the germline V gene are SQVTM and ANQGSEA.

V and J are TRBV11-2 and TRBJ1-4, with D perhaps TRBD1 (6 bases). The CDR3 loop spans 17 amino acids. V lost 1 base to trimming and J lost 5 bases, with 17 bases between them. CDR1 and CDR2 (germline): SGHAT, FQNNGV. The CDR3 spells CASSLGGPGGSNEKLFF. CDR3 bases: TGTGCCAGCAGCTTAGGAGGCCCGGGGGGCAGCAATGAAAAACTGTTTTTT.

This chain's CDR3 is CATAGKDTDTQYF. The CDR3 DNA reads TGTGCCACCGCCGGGAAAGATACAGATACGCAGTATTTT. The chain links TRBV15 to TRBJ2-3; possibly TRBD2 for D (5 bases). V lost 8 bases and J lost 3, with 12 bases in between. CDR1 and CDR2 (germline): LNHNV, YYDKDF (reference sequence). The CDR3 loop spans 13 amino acids.

The V gene is TRBV9, the J gene TRBJ2-2; 8 bases match TRBD2. CDR3 length: 18 residues. V shed 3 bases and J 3 bases; nucleotides not matched to a gene: 13. Germline V gene lookup returns CDR1 SGDLS and CDR2 YYNGEE. Written as DNA, the CDR3 is TGTGCCAGCAGCGATCTCTTTGAGCGGGAGCTGGACACCGGGGAGCTGTTTTTT. This gives the protein CASSDLFERELDTGELFF.

V and J are TRBV9 and TRBJ2-3, with TRBD1 identical over 7 bases. This CDR3 spans 18 amino acids. V gave up 4 bases and J gave up 4 bases; unmatched junction bases: 18. Germline CDR1 is SGDLS and CDR2 is YYNGEE. For the CDR3, the DNA is TGTGCCAGCAGCTATTTCCTGGAGGACAGGAAGGGGGCAGATACGCAGTATTTT. It is translated as CASSYFLEDRKGADTQYF.

This chain uses TRBV5-1 with TRBJ2-1; D not certain. Deletions cut 0 bases from V and 0 bases from J, with 10 bases between. The germline V gene encodes CDR1 SGHRS and CDR2 YFSETQ. This CDR3 has 16 residues. CDR3: CASSLGAVYSYNEQFF. Written as DNA, the CDR3 is TGCGCCAGCAGCTTGGGGGCGGTCTACTCCTACAATGAGCAGTTCTTC.

The chain links TRBV5-1 to TRBJ2-1, with 11 positions matching TRBD2. With 1 base clipped from V and 5 bases from J, the junction kept 8 bases outside the gene matches. CDR3 length: 17 amino acids. Germline CDR1 reads SGHRS; CDR2 reads YFSETQ. The DNA of the CDR3 is TGCGCCAGCAGCTTGTCTCTAGGTAGCGGGAGGGACAATGAGCAGTTCTTC. Translated, it gives CASSLSLGSGRDNEQFF.

V and J are TRBV14 and TRBJ1-2; no firm D call. In germline, CDR1 is SGHDN, CDR2 FVKESK. V was trimmed by 1 base and J by 6 bases, leaving 6 bases between them. CDR3 size: 12 residues. The chain's CDR3 is CASSQVGNGYTF. In DNA form, the CDR3 reads TGTGCCAGCAGCCAAGTGGGAAATGGCTACACCTTC.

In nucleotides, the CDR3 is TGTGCCAGCAGCACACAAAGGACAGGGTGGTACGAGCAGTACTTC. It encodes CASSTQRTGWYEQYF. The rearrangement uses TRBV6-5 and TRBJ2-7, with 8 bases that match TRBD1. The CDR3 has 15 residues. Per germline, CDR1 MNHEY and CDR2 SVGAGI. The trim removed 6 bases at V and 4 bases at J, leaving 11 bases unmatched.

The chain carries TRBV10-1 and TRBJ1-2; the match to TRBD1 covers 7 bases. Germline V gene data show CDR1 as WNHNN and CDR2 as SYGVQD (reference sequence). The CDR3 has 13 amino acids. Trimming at V came to 3 bases and at J to 5 bases, leaving 3 bases not matched to a gene. The CDR3 loop is CASSDGQDYGYTF. CDR3 sequence (DNA): TGCGCCAGCAGTGACGGACAGGATTATGGCTACACCTTC.

The V and J genes are TRBV6-6 and TRBJ2-2; a weak D match, TRBD2 (6 bases). The CDR3 consists of 15 residues. V shed 4 bases and J shed 1 base, with 10 bases lying between them. Germline-derived CDR1 and CDR2 are MNHNY and SVGAGI (reference sequence). In DNA, the CDR3 is TGTGCCAGCAGTTTCGGCGGGGTGAACACCGGGGAGCTGTTTTTT. It encodes CASSFGGVNTGELFF.

The J gene is TRBJ1-2, the V gene TRBV6-5; perhaps TRBD1 as D (5 bases). CDR3 size: 13 residues. V was cut by 6 bases and J by 2 bases, with 10 bases left in between. Per the germline V gene, CDR1 is MNHEY and CDR2 is SVGAGI. CDR3 sequence (DNA): TGTGCCAGCAGGATCACAGGAAACTATGGCTACACCTTC. This sequence encodes CASRITGNYGYTF.

The rearrangement links TRBV5-1 to TRBJ1-1; the match to TRBD1 covers 9 bases. V gave up 1 base and J gave up 5 bases; unmatched junction bases: 12. The germline CDR1 and CDR2 sequences are SGHRS and YFSETQ. The CDR3 is made up of 17 amino acids. CDR3 sequence reads: CASSLFPKGQGNTEAFF. The CDR3, as DNA: TGCGCCAGCAGCTTGTTCCCTAAAGGACAGGGGAATACTGAAGCTTTCTTT.

The chain employs TRBV9 and TRBJ2-1, with D perhaps matching TRBD1 (6 bases). This CDR3 comprises 15 residues. Trimming removed 0 bases at V and 7 bases at J, with 14 bases between. Germline V gene sequence: CDR1 SGDLS, CDR2 YYNGEE. The CDR3, as DNA: TGTGCCAGCAGCGTAGGTGGCGGTCAGGGGAATGAGCAGTTCTTC. It yields the protein CASSVGGGQGNEQFF. Together with reference TRBV9 and TRBJ2-1, the CDR3 gives the full variable domain: DSGVTQTPKHLITATGQRVTLRCSPRSGDLSVYWYQQSLDQGLQFLIQYYNGEERAKGNILERFSAQQFPDLHSELNLSSLELGDSALYFCASSVGGGQGNEQFFGPGTRLTVL.

This clone turned up a few times. V is TRBV7-9 and J is TRBJ2-3; 7 bases match TRBD2. Germline trimming cut 7 bases from V and 10 bases from J; bases unmatched to any gene: 17. The germline gives CDR1 SEHNR, CDR2 FQNEAQ (reference sequence). The CDR3 loop spans 15 amino acids. The CDR3 DNA follows: TGTGCCAGCACCCTCCGGGAGGCCCCAAGTTTTTCGCAGTATTTT. Translated, it gives CASTLREAPSFSQYF.

This chain links TRBV14 with TRBJ2-5; TRBD1 matches at 11 bases. Germline CDR1 reads SGHDN; CDR2 reads FVKESK. V shed 4 bases and J 2 bases; nucleotides not matched to a gene: 9. CDR3 length equals 17 residues. Written as DNA, the CDR3 is TGTGCCAGCAGCCCAGGACAGGGGGCCCTTAGGCAAGAGACCCAGTACTTC. Translation gives CASSPGQGALRQETQYF.

The V and J genes are TRBV5-6 and TRBJ1-2, with TRBD1 matching over 7 bases. J was trimmed by 2 bases and V by 0 bases; bases with no gene match: 4. The CDR3 sequence is 15 residues long. CDR1 SGHDT and CDR2 YYEEEE come from the germline V gene. The CDR3 region is CASSLVADRNYGYTF. In DNA, the CDR3 is TGTGCCAGCAGCTTGGTTGCGGACAGGAACTATGGCTACACCTTC.

The CDR3 DNA follows: TGTGCCAGCAGTTACTCGCGGTTTGGGTTCGGGCACGAGCAGTACTTC. Translated, it gives CASSYSRFGFGHEQYF. This chain links TRBV6-5 with TRBJ2-7, with D unclear. Germline values: CDR1 MNHEY, CDR2 SVGAGI. Trimming took 0 bases from V and 5 from J, leaving 17 bases between them. The CDR3 consists of 16 residues.

The chain combines TRBV7-2 with TRBJ1-1, with D possibly matching TRBD1 (5 bases). The germline gives CDR1 SGHTA, CDR2 FQGNSA. V was cut by 1 base and J by 0 bases, with 9 bases left in between. This CDR3 region has 15 residues. The CDR3 DNA sequence: TGTGCCAGCAGCTTAGGGGCAGGGATGAACACTGAAGCTTTCTTT. Its translation is CASSLGAGMNTEAFF.

The genes are TRBV27 and TRBJ2-7, with 8 bases identical to TRBD1. After removal of 2 bases from V and 7 bases from J, the junction contained 4 bases not matched to a gene. Germline V gene sequence: CDR1 MNHEY, CDR2 SMNVEV (reference sequence). This CDR3 region has 13 residues. The CDR3 loop is CASSLDRGGEQYF. CDR3 sequence (DNA): TGTGCCAGCAGTTTAGACAGGGGCGGTGAGCAGTACTTC.

The chain uses TRBV10-1 and TRBJ2-3; no reliable D call. V shed 5 bases and J shed 0 bases, with 6 bases lying between them. The germline V gene has CDR1 WNHNN and CDR2 SYGVQD (reference sequence). CDR3 length: 13 amino acids. CDR3 in DNA: TGCGCCAGCAGTAAGACTAGCACAGATACGCAGTATTTT. This gives the protein CASSKTSTDTQYF.

This chain connects TRBV11-2 to TRBJ1-1; D is undetermined. Looked up from germline, CDR1 is SGHAT and CDR2 is FQNNGV. V was trimmed by 4 bases and J by 6 bases, leaving 15 bases between them. The length of the CDR3 is 14 residues. CDR3: CASSSQAAIPEAFF. Here the CDR3 DNA reads TGTGCCAGCAGCTCTCAAGCTGCCATTCCTGAAGCTTTCTTT.

This chain connects TRBV7-2 to TRBJ1-5, with D uncertain. The V and J ends lost 4 bases and 2 bases respectively, with 15 bases between them. This CDR3 region has 16 residues. CDR1 is SGHTA and CDR2 is FQGNSA in the germline V gene. The CDR3 reads CASSSSTTNGNQPQHF. In DNA, the CDR3 is TGTGCCAGCAGCTCCTCGACGACAAACGGCAATCAGCCCCAGCATTTT.

The chain employs TRBV4-2 and TRBJ1-1; TRBD1 is a possible D gene (6 bases). From germline, CDR1 is LGHNA and CDR2 YNFKEQ. The V and J ends lost 4 bases and 5 bases respectively, with 17 bases between them. This CDR3 is 15 amino acids long. In nucleotides, the CDR3 is TGTGCCAGCAGCCCCTCCCTGATGGGGGCGACTGAAGCTTTCTTT. This translates into CASSPSLMGATEAFF.